This record concerns one T cell receptor (beta chain) sequence. The source of the sample is a study of blood T cell repertoires in COVID-19. The CDR3 is 15 amino acids. Trimming removed 5 bases from V and 5 bases from J; junction bases left unmatched: 9. CDR1 and CDR2 (germline): SGHRS, YFSETQ. Libraries were prepared by immunoSEQ multiplex PCR; TCRdb keeps only in-frame clonotypes and omits some of them. The table lists about 260,000 clones, 85% to 90% of them singletons. The V and J genes are TRBV5-1 and TRBJ1-1, with 10 nucleotides matching TRBD1. The sequenced material came from PBMCs or T cells enriched from blood (not recorded which). This clonotype was obtained from a woman between 18 and 29 years old who had recovered from COVID-19. The CDR3 bases are TGCGCCAGCAGATGGGGCGGGACAGGGGAGACTGAAGCTTTCTTT. Protein product: CASRWGGTGETEAFF. Supplemented by reference TRBV5-1 and TRBJ1-1, the full variable domain reads KAGVTQTPRYLIKTRGQQVTLSCSPISGHRSVSWYQQTPGQGLQFLFEYFSETQRNKGNFPGRFSGRQFSNSRSEMNVSTLELGDSALYLCASRWGGTGETEAFFGQGTRLTVV.